What follows is one T cell receptor beta chain and its context. Its antigen is currently not known. No base quality values were provided; no much bigger clone lies one nucleotide off. The sample contains more than one DNA sequence encoding this CDR3. The method was the immunoSEQ multiplex PCR assay. Concerning the study's data processing: A statistical classification framework was developed to diagnose cytomegalovirus status using the catalog of TCR beta chain sequences. TCRdb retrieved this table from immuneACCESS and kept in-frame rearrangements only. Not all clones are present; in checked studies, unresolved V genes account for under half, and no reason is known for the remainder. That table supplies the V and J calls and clone size; D and trimming were determined from the DNA. The sample table shows about 240,000 clones, and approximately 86% are seen once. Of the sample, around 1.2% falls within the top ten clones.

This record belongs to a study of cytomegalovirus exposure and HLA in healthy donors (dated by TCRdb to 2017 to 2019). Looking at the study overall: A later analysis indicated that the 110 or so validation repertoires were generated on the platform also employed for the 700 or so repertoires of the first cohort. The study aimed to test whether signatures of past pathogen exposure could be identified by cataloging public T cell receptors. Besides the first cohort of 550 to 750 subjects, a separate validation cohort made up of around 120 different subjects was used. To predict cytomegalovirus infection status, the study combined high-throughput TCR immunosequencing, statistical association of individual TCRs with disease status, and machine learning. Study-wide findings and limitations: A few of the identified cytomegalovirus-associated TCR beta chains were confirmed in vitro to be specific for cytomegalovirus antigens. The classifier was reported to diagnose cytomegalovirus status with high specificity and sensitivity in both the original cohort and the validation cohort. The authors suggested that the approach could potentially be generalized to other disease states and immunological phenotypes. Most TCR sequences were observed very rarely across donors, whereas some public TCRs were present in many individuals. A later analysis found that TCRs clustered in the first cohort also tended to co-occur in the 120 validation repertoires, with approximately 93% of cluster scores above 0. A later analysis had no HLA typing for the validation cohort, so co-occurrence there was scored across all 110 or so repertoires. The study listed 164 TCR beta chains as associated with cytomegalovirus.

Separate from the roughly 700-subject first cohort, the validation cohort of about 120 subjects was the group to which the donors belonged. This clonotype was obtained from a woman in her twenties or thirties in good health and CMV-seropositive. Sequenced input: PBMCs.

The bases are TGTGCCAGCAGTCCCCGGGACAGGGACTCCTACGAGCAGTACTTC. This yields the protein CASSPRDRDSYEQYF. The chain was built from TRBV28 and TRBJ2-7, with 9 bases aligning to TRBD1. CDR1 MDHEN and CDR2 SYDVKM are derived from the germline V gene. The CDR3, cysteine through phenylalanine, is 15 amino acids long. Just the 45-base CDR3 DNA is kept, in frame starting at base 1. The V end gives up 5 bases and the J end 0 bases, leaving 5 bases in the junction not matched to a gene.